This entry lists 10 T cell receptor beta chains sequenced from one sample in a study of blood T cell repertoires in COVID-19 (dated by TCRdb to 2019 to 2021). Libraries were made using the immunoSEQ multiplex PCR assay. TCRdb provides this immuneACCESS table in a form limited to in-frame rearrangements. Some clones are lacking; in checked studies, under half of them reflect an unresolved V gene, and why the rest are absent is not known. In all, the sample holds around 250,000 clones, and about four fifths of those were seen once. The leading ten clones occupy 1.5% to 2% of the sample. Specimen: peripheral blood. These TCRs come from a man between 25 and 39 years old who had recovered from COVID-19.

This rearrangement joins TRBV5-4 to TRBJ2-3; 8 bases fit TRBD1. CDR1 SGHNT and CDR2 YYREEE come from the germline V gene (reference sequence). The CDR3 loop spans 14 amino acids. J was trimmed by 0 bases and V by 7 bases; bases with no gene match: 4. CDR3 coding DNA: TGTGCCAGCGGATCAGGGGGCAGCACAGATACGCAGTATTTT. It codes for CASGSGGSTDTQYF.

The chain carries TRBV6-1 and TRBJ2-5; maybe TRBD2 (5 bases). From germline, CDR1 is MNHNS and CDR2 SASEGT. Trimming shortened V by 1 base and J by 2 bases, and 8 bases separated the two germline ends. This CDR3 has 14 residues. CDR3 sequence reads: CASSEGGLQETQYF. CDR3 bases: TGTGCCAGCAGTGAAGGCGGGTTACAAGAGACCCAGTACTTC.

The table lists this clone with a count of one. The rearrangement uses TRBV3-1 (or the pseudogene TRBV3-2) and TRBJ2-5; no definite D call. The V end was cut by 4 bases, the J end by 7 bases, with 16 bases between. The CDR3 has 14 residues. Germline V gene data show CDR1 as LGHDT and CDR2 as YNNKEL (reference sequence). In DNA form, the CDR3 reads TGTGCCAGCAGCCCACACGACTCGTTGGGGACCCAGTACTTC. It is translated as CASSPHDSLGTQYF.

The table lists this clone with a few counts. The rearrangement joins TRBV25-1 to TRBJ2-1; D is unclear. Trimming stripped 0 bases from V and 5 bases from J, with 5 bases between. The CDR3 has 13 amino acids. Germline-derived CDR1 and CDR2 are MGHDK and SYGVNS. The CDR3 sequence is CASSEYLDNEQFF. The CDR3 DNA reads as TGTGCCAGCAGTGAATATCTAGACAATGAGCAGTTCTTC.

This chain connects TRBV2 to TRBJ1-5, with 8 nucleotides matching TRBD1. There are 14 residues in the CDR3. Germline V CDR1 and CDR2: SNHLY, FYNNEI. V lost 5 bases to trimming and J lost 5 bases; unmatched junction nucleotides: 5. The CDR3 bases are TGTGCCAGCAGTCGGACAGGGATGGATCAGCCCCAGCATTTT. This codes for CASSRTGMDQPQHF.

The chain has TRBV3-1 (or the pseudogene TRBV3-2) and TRBJ1-1; tentative D call: TRBD1 (6 bases). Per the germline V gene, CDR1 is LGHDT and CDR2 is YNNKEL (reference sequence). Trimming shortened V by 4 bases and J by 4 bases, and 19 bases separated the two germline ends. The CDR3 runs 16 residues. The CDR3 region is CASSPRQVPVGTEAFF. CDR3 bases: TGTGCCAGCAGCCCCCGACAGGTACCGGTAGGCACTGAAGCTTTCTTT.

The chain joins TRBV6-6 to TRBJ1-2; D not certain. There are 13 residues in the CDR3. The V end lost 0 bases, the J end lost 3 bases, and 5 bases lay between the germline ends. The germline V gene encodes CDR1 MNHNY and CDR2 SVGAGI (reference sequence). CDR3 nucleotide sequence: TGTGCCAGCAGTTACTCCTCTGACTATGGCTACACCTTC. Protein: CASSYSSDYGYTF.

This sequence joins TRBV3-1 (or the pseudogene TRBV3-2) and TRBJ2-5; TRBD2 matches at 12 bases. The CDR3 runs to 16 residues. From germline, CDR1 is LGHDT and CDR2 YNNKEL (reference sequence). J lost 9 bases, V lost 4 bases, and 12 bases had no gene match. Here the CDR3 reads CASSRQTSGGPGAQYF. CDR3 bases: TGTGCCAGCAGCCGCCAAACTAGCGGGGGGCCGGGGGCCCAGTACTTC.

The chain combines TRBV2 with TRBJ2-2; tentative D call: TRBD1 (6 bases). Germline loops: CDR1 SNHLY, CDR2 FYNNEI. The ends were cut back, 3 bases at V and 6 bases at J, with 11 bases in the middle. There are 14 residues in the CDR3. The CDR3 protein is CASSERGTAGELFF. The CDR3 region has the DNA TGTGCCAGCAGTGAGAGGGGGACCGCCGGGGAGCTGTTTTTT.

V and J are TRBV7-9 and TRBJ2-7; possible D gene TRBD2, 6 bases. The germline V gene has CDR1 SEHNR and CDR2 FQNEAQ (reference sequence). The CDR3 contains 14 residues. Trimming pared 1 base from V and 7 bases from J, leaving 14 bases between. The CDR3 loop reads CASSLVPPGAEQYF. In DNA form, the CDR3 reads TGTGCCAGCAGCTTAGTACCGCCGGGAGCGGAGCAGTACTTC.